The clone carrying this TCR beta chain was recorded at least ten times. The antigen is unknown. This entry is derived from a study of T cells in Graves' hyperthyroidism and ophthalmopathy. The CDR3 runs to 13 residues. Germline CDR1 reads GTSNPN; CDR2 reads SVGIG (reference sequence). Trimming shortened V by 0 bases and J by 8 bases, and 11 bases separated the two germline ends. Amplification targeted TCR beta CDR3 regions from RNA transcripts. A set of HTBI primers served as the primers for a first-round RT-PCR of the TCR CDR3. Using its own MiXCR run on the multiplex PCR reads, TCRdb lists one record per CDR3 protein. This sample has approximately 330,000 distinct CDR3 sequences, with around 23% found just once. The study, taken as a whole, reports: Most thyroid-expanded clonotypes above 0.001 were also found in blood. Researchers report that a 13 V-J model separated ophthalmopathy from stable hyperthyroidism.

It was uncontrolled infection, other autoimmune disease, pregnancy or lactation that excluded patients. The V call is TRBV30, the J call TRBJ2-1; D not resolved. Sequenced material: blood. The sequence derives from a woman between 45 and 65 years old with Graves' hyperthyroidism. The DNA of the CDR3 is TGTGCCTGGAGTGTCGCTAGTGGCTATGAGCAGTTCTTC. Translation: CAWSVASGYEQFF.